Each of the 8 T cell receptor beta chains below was sequenced from the same sample in a study of T cells in localized non-small cell lung cancer. TCRdb's copy holds only in-frame clones and misses some; the assay was immunoSEQ multiplex PCR. The data show around 96,000 clones, with about nine tenths seen just once and over 4% held by the top ten. This specimen was PBMCs, taken before any cancer treatment. The receptor source for this set is a woman between 35 and 70 years old with stage II squamous cell lung carcinoma.

This clone was observed once. The V gene is TRBV14, the J gene TRBJ1-2; maybe TRBD1 (5 bases). From germline, CDR1 is SGHDN and CDR2 FVKESK. This CDR3 is built from 15 residues. The V and J ends lost 4 bases and 4 bases respectively, with 16 bases between them. The CDR3, as DNA: TGTGCCAGCAGCCCCGGGGGGACGGCTCCCTATGGCTACACCTTC. Its translation: CASSPGGTAPYGYTF.

This chain uses TRBV7-2 with TRBJ2-1; 7 bases fit TRBD2. Germline CDR1 reads SGHTA; CDR2 reads FQGNSA. With V trimmed by 5 bases and J by 9 bases, 7 bases remained unmatched. The CDR3 runs to 13 residues. The CDR3 spells CASSPPGEGEQFF. DNA of the CDR3: TGTGCCAGCAGCCCCCCGGGGGAGGGTGAGCAGTTCTTC.

The genes are TRBV28 and TRBJ2-7, with D possibly being TRBD1 or TRBD2 (6 bases each). Germline CDR1 and CDR2: MDHEN and SYDVKM. Between the trimmed V and J ends, which lost 1 base and 3 bases, there was a span of 10 bases. The CDR3 is made up of 14 amino acids. This CDR3 reads CASSLSGGSYEQYF. For the CDR3, the DNA is TGTGCCAGCAGTTTATCCGGGGGCAGCTACGAGCAGTACTTC.

The V call is TRBV5-4, the J call TRBJ2-1, with unresolved D. Germline values: CDR1 SGHNT, CDR2 YYREEE (reference sequence). The CDR3 has 13 residues. V was clipped by 0 bases and J by 7 bases, with 8 bases between them. DNA of the CDR3: TGTGCCAGCAGCTTGGCCGGGCCAAATGAGCAGTTCTTC. It yields the protein CASSLAGPNEQFF. Full variable domain (missing parts from reference TRBV5-4 and TRBJ2-1): ETGVTQSPTHLIKTRGQQVTLRCSSQSGHNTVSWYQQALGQGPQFIFQYYREEENGRGNFPPRFSGLQFPNYSSELNVNALELDDSALYLCASSLAGPNEQFFGPGTRLTVL.

This clone was observed a few times. The CDR3 bases are TGTGCCAGCAGCTTCTCACAGGGGGGTTCGGGTAATTCACCCCTCCACTTT. It translates to CASSFSQGGSGNSPLHF. This sequence joins TRBV7-8 and TRBJ1-6; 8 bases line up with TRBD1. The CDR3 spans 17 residues. The germline gives CDR1 SGHVS, CDR2 FQNEAQ. V shed 3 bases and J 6 bases; nucleotides not matched to a gene: 10.

The count of this clone is one. The V call is TRBV28, the J call TRBJ2-2; no clear D. Germline V gene data show CDR1 as MDHEN and CDR2 as SYDVKM. V shed 5 bases and J shed 7 bases, with 8 bases lying between them. The CDR3 length is 12 residues. CDR3 loop: CASSPAGGELFF. Here the CDR3 DNA reads TGTGCCAGCAGTCCAGCTGGCGGGGAGCTGTTTTTT.

This clone was observed a single time. The V call is TRBV2, the J call TRBJ2-1; D assignment may be TRBD1 or TRBD2 (6 bases each). The CDR3 totals 20 residues. V dropped 4 bases and J dropped 0 bases, with 25 bases sitting between them. CDR1 and CDR2 from the germline V gene are SNHLY and FYNNEI. The CDR3 loop is CASSGPRDILKGLSYNEQFF. For the CDR3, the DNA is TGTGCCAGCAGTGGACCGCGGGACATCCTAAAAGGCCTCTCCTACAATGAGCAGTTCTTC.

DNA for the CDR3: TGTGCCAGCAGCTACTACTACGAGCAGTACTTC. Protein sequence: CASSYYYEQYF. The chain is built from TRBV11-2 and TRBJ2-7; D gene unclear. Germline values: CDR1 SGHAT, CDR2 FQNNGV. This CDR3 is built from 11 residues. Between the trimmed V and J ends, which lost 4 bases and 3 bases, there was a span of 4 bases.